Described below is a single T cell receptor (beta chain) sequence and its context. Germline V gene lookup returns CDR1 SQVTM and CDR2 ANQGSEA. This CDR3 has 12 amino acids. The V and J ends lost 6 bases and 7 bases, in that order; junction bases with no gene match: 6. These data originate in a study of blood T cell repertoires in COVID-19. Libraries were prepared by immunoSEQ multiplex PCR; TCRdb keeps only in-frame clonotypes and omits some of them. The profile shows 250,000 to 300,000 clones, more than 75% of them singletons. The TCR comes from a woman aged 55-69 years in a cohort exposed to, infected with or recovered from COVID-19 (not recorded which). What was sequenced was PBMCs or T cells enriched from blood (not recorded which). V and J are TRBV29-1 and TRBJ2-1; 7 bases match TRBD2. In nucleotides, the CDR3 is TGCAGCGTAAGCGGGATTGGTAATGAGCAGTTCTTC. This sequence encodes CSVSGIGNEQFF.